The T cell receptor (beta chain) under discussion was sequenced for a study of blood T cell repertoires in COVID-19. Turning to the study itself: COVID-19 samples, acute and convalescent, were from the United States, Italy and Spain. The cDNA or gDNA used as material had been derived from T cells, B-cell-depleted T cells, or PBMCs.

This clone was observed a few times. V gave up 1 base and J gave up 1 base, with 7 bases separating them. The CDR3 sequence is 14 residues long. Per the germline V gene, CDR1 is MDHEN and CDR2 is SYDVKM. Study processing details: Reference gene primer amplification gave nucleated cell count estimates. Repertoires were generated with immunoSEQ multiplex PCR, while TCRdb's copy carries only in-frame clones and drops some. D and trimming come from the DNA, and the V and J calls and clone size come from that table. The sample carries roughly 87,000 clones, more than 70% recorded once. The rearrangement joins TRBV28 to TRBJ1-1; no definite D call. This clonotype originated in a woman over 75 with acute or convalescent COVID-19. The source material was peripheral blood. DNA for the CDR3: TGTGCCAGCAGTTTATACGGGGAGAACACTGAAGCTTTCTTT. This gives the protein CASSLYGENTEAFF.